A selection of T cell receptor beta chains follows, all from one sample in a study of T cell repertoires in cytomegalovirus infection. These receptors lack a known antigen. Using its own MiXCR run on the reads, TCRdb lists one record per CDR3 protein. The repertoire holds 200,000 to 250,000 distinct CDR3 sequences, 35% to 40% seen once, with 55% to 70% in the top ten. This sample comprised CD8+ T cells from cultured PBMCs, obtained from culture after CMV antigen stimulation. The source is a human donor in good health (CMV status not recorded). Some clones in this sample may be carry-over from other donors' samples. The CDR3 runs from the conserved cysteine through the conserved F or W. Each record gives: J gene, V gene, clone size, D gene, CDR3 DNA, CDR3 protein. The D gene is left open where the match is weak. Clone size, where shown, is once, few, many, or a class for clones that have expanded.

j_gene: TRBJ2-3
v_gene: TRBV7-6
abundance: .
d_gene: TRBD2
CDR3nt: TGTGCTAGCAGCCGGGGACTAGCGGAGGCAGATACGCAGTATTTT
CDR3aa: CASSRGLAEADTQYF

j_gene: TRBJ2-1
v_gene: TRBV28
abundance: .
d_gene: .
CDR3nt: TGTGCCAGCAGTGAACTAGCAGACAATGAGCAGTTCTTC
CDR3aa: CASSELADNEQFF

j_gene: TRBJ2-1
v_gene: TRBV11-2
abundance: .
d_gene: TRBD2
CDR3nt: TGTGCCAGCAGCCCGAGCAGCGGGAGGATCAGCTCCTACAATGAGCAGTTCTTC
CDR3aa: CASSPSSGRISSYNEQFF

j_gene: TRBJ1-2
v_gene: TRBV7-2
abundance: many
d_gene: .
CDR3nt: TGTGCCAGCAGCCCCTTTGAAGGAAGAGCATATGGCTACACCTTC
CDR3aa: CASSPFEGRAYGYTF

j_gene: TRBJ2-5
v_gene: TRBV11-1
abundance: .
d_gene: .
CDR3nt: TGTGCCAGCAGCCGTACAGGCGGAGAGACCCAGTACTTC
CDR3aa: CASSRTGGETQYF

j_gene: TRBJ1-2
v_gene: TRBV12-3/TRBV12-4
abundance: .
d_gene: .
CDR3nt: TGTGCCAGTAGGCAGGGTGGGGGCTACACCTTC
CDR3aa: CASRQGGGYTF

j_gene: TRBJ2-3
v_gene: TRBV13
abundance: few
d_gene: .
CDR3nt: TGTGCCAGCAGCTTAGGCGAGCAGGACAGCCGGGGGCCAGATACGCAGTATTTT
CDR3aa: CASSLGEQDSRGPDTQYF

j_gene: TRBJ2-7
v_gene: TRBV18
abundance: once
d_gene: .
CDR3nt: TGTGCCAGCTCCCCTACAGGGGCGGGGGAGCAGTACTTC
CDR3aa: CASSPTGAGEQYF

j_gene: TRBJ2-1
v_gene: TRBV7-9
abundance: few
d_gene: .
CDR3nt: TGTGCCATACCAAGGGGGGCGAACCACAATGAGCAGTTCTTC
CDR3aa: CAIPRGANHNEQFF

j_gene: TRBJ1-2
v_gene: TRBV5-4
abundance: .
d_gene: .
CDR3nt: TGTGCCAGCAGCCCTGGCAAGGGACCTAACTATGGCTACACCTTC
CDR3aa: CASSPGKGPNYGYTF

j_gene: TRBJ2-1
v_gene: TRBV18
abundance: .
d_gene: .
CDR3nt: TGTGCCAGCTCACCACCGGGCGGACGGGACTACAATGAGCAGTTCTTC
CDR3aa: CASSPPGGRDYNEQFF

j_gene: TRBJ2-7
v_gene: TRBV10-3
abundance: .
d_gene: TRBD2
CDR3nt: TGTGCCATCAGTGAGACACGGACTAGCGGGACCTACGAGCAGTACTTC
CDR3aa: CAISETRTSGTYEQYF

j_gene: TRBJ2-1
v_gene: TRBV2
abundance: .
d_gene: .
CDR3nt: TGTGCCAGCAAAGATGAGGGGATCAATGAGCAGTTCTTC
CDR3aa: CASKDEGINEQFF

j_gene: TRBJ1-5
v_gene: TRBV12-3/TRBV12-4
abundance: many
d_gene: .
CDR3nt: TGTGCCAGCAGTTTAGGTAGGGGGGATCAGCCCCAGCATTTT
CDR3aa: CASSLGRGDQPQHF

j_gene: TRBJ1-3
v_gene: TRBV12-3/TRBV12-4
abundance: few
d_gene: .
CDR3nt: TGTGCCAGCAGCCTAGCCCTTGAGACCGGGCGGGGAGGAAACACCATATATTTT
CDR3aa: CASSLALETGRGGNTIYF

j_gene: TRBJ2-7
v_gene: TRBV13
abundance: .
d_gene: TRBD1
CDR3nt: TGTGCCAGCAGCCCTGGGGACAGAACGAGCGAGGGGCAGTACTTC
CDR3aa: CASSPGDRTSEGQYF

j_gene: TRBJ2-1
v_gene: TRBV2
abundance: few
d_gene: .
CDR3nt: TGTGCCAGCAGTCTCCAACCTCCGACTCTGAGCTCCTACAATGAGCAGTTCTTC
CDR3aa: CASSLQPPTLSSYNEQFF

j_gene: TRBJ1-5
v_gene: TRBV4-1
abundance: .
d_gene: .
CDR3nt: TGCGCCAGCAGCCAAGATCTGGACCCCAATCAGCCCCAGCATTTT
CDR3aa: CASSQDLDPNQPQHF

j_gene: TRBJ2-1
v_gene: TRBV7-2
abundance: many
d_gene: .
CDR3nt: TGTGCCAGCAGCTTAGGGAGCTCCTACAATGAGCAGTTCTTC
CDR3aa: CASSLGSSYNEQFF

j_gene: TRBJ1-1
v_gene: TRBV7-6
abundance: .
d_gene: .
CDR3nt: TGTGCCAGCAGCTTAGGGCAGCGTGAAGCTTTCTTT
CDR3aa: CASSLGQREAFF

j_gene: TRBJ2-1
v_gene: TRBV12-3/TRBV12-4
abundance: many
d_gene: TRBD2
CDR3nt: TGTGCCAGCAGTGTGAGCGGGAGTTACAATGAGCAGTTCTTC
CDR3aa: CASSVSGSYNEQFF

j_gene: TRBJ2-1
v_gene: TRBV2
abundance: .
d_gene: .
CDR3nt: TGTGCCAGAGCCTGGGGCAATGAGCAGTTCTTC
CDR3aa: CARAWGNEQFF

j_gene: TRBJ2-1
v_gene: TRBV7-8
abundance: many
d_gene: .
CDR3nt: TGTGCCAGCAGCTTAGAGGCCCTCGGGGACAATGAGCAGTTCTTC
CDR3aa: CASSLEALGDNEQFF

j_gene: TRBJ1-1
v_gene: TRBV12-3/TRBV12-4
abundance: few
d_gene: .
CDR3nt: TGTGCCAGCAGTTTATGGAACACTGAAGCTTTCTTT
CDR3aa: CASSLWNTEAFF

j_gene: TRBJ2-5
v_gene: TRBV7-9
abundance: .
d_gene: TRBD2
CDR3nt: TGTGCCAGCAGCTTAGGACTAGCGGGAGACCAAGAGACCCAGTACTTC
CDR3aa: CASSLGLAGDQETQYF

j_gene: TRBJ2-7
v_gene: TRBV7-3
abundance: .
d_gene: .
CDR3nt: TGTGCCAGCAGCTTCACCGCCTACGAGCAGTACTTC
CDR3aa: CASSFTAYEQYF

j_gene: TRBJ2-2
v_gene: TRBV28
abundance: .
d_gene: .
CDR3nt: TGTGCCAGCAGTCCCCTGGGGAGCGGACCCCACCCCGGGGAGCTGTTTTTT
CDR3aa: CASSPLGSGPHPGELFF

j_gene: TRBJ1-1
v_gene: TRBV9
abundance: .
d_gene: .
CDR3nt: TGTGCCAGCAGCGTAGCGGACACAGAAGCTTTCTTT
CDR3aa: CASSVADTEAFF

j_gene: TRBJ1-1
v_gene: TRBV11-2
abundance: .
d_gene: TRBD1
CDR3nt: TGTGCCAGCAGGGAGTGGGACCGGGACAGGGGAACTGAAGCTTTCTTT
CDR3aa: CASREWDRDRGTEAFF

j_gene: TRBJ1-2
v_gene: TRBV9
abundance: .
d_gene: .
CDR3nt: TGTGCCAGCAGCGAGACCGGGTATGGCTACACCTTC
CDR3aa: CASSETGYGYTF

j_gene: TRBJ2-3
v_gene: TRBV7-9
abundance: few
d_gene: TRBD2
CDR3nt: TGTGCCAGCAGTACAACTAGCGGGAGTGGGGATACGCAGTATTTT
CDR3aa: CASSTTSGSGDTQYF

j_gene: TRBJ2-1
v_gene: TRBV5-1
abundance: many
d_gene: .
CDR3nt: TGTGCCAGCAGCTTGGGGAGTGAGCAGTTCTTC
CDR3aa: CASSLGSEQFF

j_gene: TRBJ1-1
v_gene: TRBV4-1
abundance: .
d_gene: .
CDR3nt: TGCGCCAGCAGCCAAGACCCCAGGGTGAACACTGAAGCTTTCTTT
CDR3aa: CASSQDPRVNTEAFF

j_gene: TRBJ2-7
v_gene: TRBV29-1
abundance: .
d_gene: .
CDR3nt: TGCAGCCTCCGGCAGGGGGGCGAGCAGTACTTC
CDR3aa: CSLRQGGEQYF

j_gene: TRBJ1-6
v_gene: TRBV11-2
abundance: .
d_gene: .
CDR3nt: TGTGCCAGCAGTGACGGAAAAGTTGAGTCACCCCTCCACTTT
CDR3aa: CASSDGKVESPLHF